The 28 T cell receptor beta chains in this list originate from one sample, sequenced in a study of Graves' ophthalmopathy and Graves' hyperthyroidism. For repertoire sequencing, the TCR beta CDR3 regions were amplified from RNA transcripts. HTBI primers served in a first-round RT-PCR, which a second-round multiplex PCR followed. TCRdb itself ran the multiplex PCR reads through MiXCR, one entry per CDR3 protein. Found here are 660,000 or so distinct CDR3 sequences, approximately 39% of them singletons; the top ten hold over 2.5%. Specimen: peripheral blood. The receptors come from an adult man with Graves' ophthalmopathy.

CDR3 residues: CSEWDTYEQYF. DNA of the CDR3: TGCAGCGAGTGGGACACCTACGAGCAGTACTTC. The genes are TRBV29-1 and TRBJ2-7, with TRBD1 as a possible D gene (6 bases). The germline gives CDR1 SQVTM, CDR2 ANQGSEA. Trimming cost V 7 bases and J 2 bases, with 9 bases left between them. This CDR3 region has 11 residues.

The CDR3 bases are TGTGCCAGCAGCTACGCGGGGGGAACCAACCAAGAGACCCAGTACTTC. Its protein product is CASSYAGGTNQETQYF. The rearrangement uses TRBV5-4 and TRBJ2-5; 8 nucleotides line up with TRBD2. CDR1 is SGHNT and CDR2 is YYREEE in the germline V gene (reference sequence). The CDR3 has 16 residues. J lost 0 bases, V lost 3 bases, and 7 bases had no gene match.

The chain is built from TRBV2 and TRBJ1-1, with a tentative D call TRBD1 (6 bases). In germline, CDR1 is SNHLY, CDR2 FYNNEI. V lost 4 bases, J lost 1 base, and 13 bases lay in between. The CDR3 is 15 residues long. The CDR3 bases are TGTGCCAGCAGTGTTAGGGACACTAAGAACACTGAAGCTTTCTTT. It is translated as CASSVRDTKNTEAFF.

Points on this clonotype: This may be a read error: a much more frequent sequence differs by one nucleotide. V gene TRBV7-2 combines with J gene TRBJ2-7; D not certain. CDR3 size: 13 residues. Per the germline V gene, CDR1 is SGHTA and CDR2 is FQGNSA. V was pared by 6 bases and J by 5 bases, with 14 bases between. The CDR3 sequence: CASSEAESHEQYF. In DNA form, the CDR3 reads TGTGCCAGCAGTGAGGCAGAGTCCCACGAGCAGTACTTC. Based on the CDR3 plus reference TRBV7-2 and TRBJ2-7, the full variable domain is GAGVSQSPSNKVTEKGKDVELRCDPISGHTALYWYRQSLGQGLEFLIYFQGNSAPDKSGLPSDRFSAERTGGSVSTLTIQRTQQEDSAVYLCASSEAESHEQYFGPGTRLTVT.

A remark on this clonotype: The CDR3 does not close with the conserved phenylalanine or tryptophan, likely indicating a read error. V and J are TRBV20-1 and TRBJ2-7, with 15 nucleotides matching TRBD2. The CDR3 runs to 19 residues. Germline V gene data show CDR1 as DFQATT and CDR2 as SNEGSKA (reference sequence). Trimming took 3 bases from V and 2 from J; bases not matched to a gene: 14. CDR3 loop: CSARGLAGGPSTGAYEQYC. In nucleotides, the CDR3 is TGCAGTGCTAGGGGACTAGCGGGAGGTCCATCAACAGGGGCCTACGAGCAGTACTGC.

This clonotype was detected once. It may be a read error: a sequence one base away is much more abundant. This chain connects TRBV15 to TRBJ1-3, with D tentatively TRBD1 (5 bases). Germline lookup yields CDR1 LNHNV and CDR2 YYDKDF (reference sequence). The CDR3 length is 18 residues. The CDR3 region is CAASNRIGAGNSGNTIYF. In nucleotides, the CDR3 is TGTGCCGCCAGCAACCGGATCGGGGCAGGAAACTCTGGAAACACCATATATTTT. Combining the CDR3 with reference TRBV15 and TRBJ1-3 gives the whole variable domain DAMVIQNPRYQVTQFGKPVTLSCSQTLNHNVMYWYQQKSSQAPKLLFHYYDKDFNNEADTPDNFQSRRPNTSFCFLDIRSPGLGDTAMYLCAASNRIGAGNSGNTIYFGEGSWLTVV.

This clonotype came up many times. The V and J genes are TRBV19 and TRBJ2-7; a possible D gene is TRBD2 (6 bases). The CDR3 covers 13 residues. Per the germline V gene, CDR1 is LNHDA and CDR2 is SQIVND (reference sequence). V was pared by 3 bases and J by 6 bases, with 12 bases between. CDR3 nucleotide sequence: TGTGCCAGTAGTATCCTGATGGGAGGCGAGCAGTACTTC. It is translated as CASSILMGGEQYF.

The chain couples TRBV7-3 to TRBJ1-4, with D perhaps TRBD1 (5 bases). The CDR3 consists of 15 residues. CDR1 and CDR2 (germline): SGHTA, FQGTGA. The V end lost 2 bases, the J end lost 7 bases, and 14 bases lay between the germline ends. Here the CDR3 reads CASSLGQGLREKLFF. In nucleotides, the CDR3 is TGTGCCAGCAGCTTAGGTCAGGGACTTCGTGAAAAACTGTTTTTT. The whole variable domain, filled in from reference TRBV7-3 and TRBJ1-4, reads GAGVSQTPSNKVTEKGKYVELRCDPISGHTALYWYRQSLGQGPEFLIYFQGTGAADDSGLPNDRFFAVRPEGSVSTLKIQRTERGDSAVYLCASSLGQGLREKLFFGSGTQLSVL.

This clonotype was observed many times. The V call is TRBV12-3 or TRBV12-4, the J call TRBJ1-2; the match to TRBD1 covers 8 bases. Trimming cost V 7 bases and J 0 bases; bases outside gene matches: 7. This CDR3 comprises 15 residues. This chain's CDR3 is CASTLEGQANYGYTF. The CDR3 DNA reads TGTGCCAGCACTTTGGAGGGACAGGCTAACTATGGCTACACCTTC.

This chain uses TRBV2 with TRBJ2-1, with 15 bases fitting TRBD2. CDR3 size: 17 residues. Germline CDR1 reads SNHLY; CDR2 reads FYNNEI. The V and J ends lost 8 bases and 8 bases, in that order; junction bases with no gene match: 13. DNA for the CDR3: TGTGCCAGCTTGGGGACTAGCGGGGGGTCCCCCTTGGATGAGCAGTTCTTC. The encoded protein is CASLGTSGGSPLDEQFF.

The sample holds many counts of this clonotype. The chain's CDR3 is CASRTLDGHEQYF. The CDR3 bases are TGTGCCAGTCGGACACTAGACGGGCACGAGCAGTACTTC. This chain links TRBV19 with TRBJ2-7; TRBD1 or TRBD2 may be the D gene (5 bases each). The CDR3 runs 13 residues. Germline V lookup: CDR1 LNHDA, CDR2 SQIVND (reference sequence). Trimming shortened V by 8 bases and J by 5 bases, and 16 bases separated the two germline ends.

This clonotype was observed many times. This chain joins TRBV19 and TRBJ1-2; D is unresolved. Trimming removed 1 base at V and 3 bases at J, with 9 bases between. From germline, CDR1 is LNHDA and CDR2 SQIVND (reference sequence). The CDR3 consists of 14 residues. CDR3 region: CASSIGSPDYGYTF. CDR3 DNA sequence: TGTGCCAGTAGTATAGGATCCCCTGACTATGGCTACACCTTC.

This clonotype has a handful of counts. This chain connects TRBV6-1 to TRBJ1-3; D remains ambiguous. Trimming shortened V by 1 base and J by 0 bases, and 10 bases separated the two germline ends. This CDR3 contains 16 residues. The germline CDR1 and CDR2 sequences are MNHNS and SASEGT. The CDR3 is CASSEEVGFSGNTIYF. The CDR3 DNA sequence: TGTGCCAGCAGTGAAGAGGTGGGGTTCTCTGGAAACACCATATATTTT.

The chain combines TRBV29-1 with TRBJ1-4; 7 bases map to TRBD1. This CDR3 contains 14 residues. The germline gives CDR1 SQVTM, CDR2 ANQGSEA. J gave up 5 bases and V 7 bases, and 10 bases lay outside the gene matches. Here the CDR3 reads CSGALLQGNEKLFF. CDR3 in DNA: TGCAGCGGGGCCCTGTTACAGGGGAATGAAAAACTGTTTTTT.

The V and J genes are TRBV19 and TRBJ1-2; TRBD1 matches 7 bases. This CDR3 is 16 amino acids long. In germline, CDR1 is LNHDA, CDR2 SQIVND (reference sequence). The junction had 11 bases not matched to a gene; V was cut back by 5 bases and J by 2 bases. The CDR3 loop reads CASSPRGRRGNYGYTF. The CDR3 DNA reads as TGTGCCAGTAGTCCCAGGGGGAGGAGGGGGAACTATGGCTACACCTTC.

J is TRBJ2-7 and V is TRBV12-3 or TRBV12-4; 11 positions match TRBD1. The CDR3 extends over 15 amino acids. V gave up 4 bases and J gave up 3 bases; unmatched junction bases: 5. Written as DNA, the CDR3 is TGTGCCAGCAGTTCCGGACAGGGGGCCTACTACGAGCAGTACTTC. Translated, it gives CASSSGQGAYYEQYF.

This chain connects TRBV7-2 to TRBJ1-4; 7 nucleotides align to TRBD1. CDR1 SGHTA and CDR2 FQGNSA come from the germline V gene. This CDR3 has 15 residues. The V and J ends lost 5 bases and 3 bases, in that order; junction bases with no gene match: 6. The CDR3 DNA is TGTGCCAGCAGCCACAGGGGCGCAGCTAATGAAAAACTGTTTTTT. Translation: CASSHRGAANEKLFF.

In this sample, this clonotype turned up many times. The V and J genes are TRBV6-6 and TRBJ1-4; tentative D call: TRBD1 (5 bases). Per germline, CDR1 MNHNY and CDR2 SVGAGI (reference sequence). This CDR3 is 15 amino acids long. The V and J ends lost 4 bases and 10 bases respectively, with 19 bases between them. The CDR3 nucleotides read TGTGCCAGCAGTTCGGCAGCTTGGGGGTCGGGAAAACTGTTTTTT. Residues: CASSSAAWGSGKLFF.

In this sample, this clonotype turned up many times. The chain recombines TRBV5-8 with TRBJ1-3; D is uncertain. From germline, CDR1 is SGHTS and CDR2 YDEGEE. Trimming took off 6 bases at V and 0 bases at J, with 4 bases between the two ends. This CDR3 is 12 amino acids long. The CDR3 bases are TGTGCCAGCACGGACTCTGGAAACACCATATATTTT. Translated: CASTDSGNTIYF. Together with reference TRBV5-8 and TRBJ1-3, the CDR3 gives the full variable domain: EAGVTQSPTHLIKTRGQQATLRCSPISGHTSVYWYQQALGLGLQFLLWYDEGEERNRGNFPPRFSGRQFPNYSSELNVNALELEDSALYLCASTDSGNTIYFGEGSWLTVV.

The chain combines TRBV10-3 with TRBJ1-2; 9 nucleotides match TRBD1. There are 16 residues in the CDR3. Unmatched junction bases numbered 13, after V lost 4 bases and J lost 7 bases. Germline V gives CDR1 ENHRY, CDR2 SYGVKD. The CDR3 sequence is CAISVQSQDRGGGYTF. CDR3 sequence (DNA): TGTGCCATCAGTGTTCAGAGCCAGGACAGGGGAGGTGGCTACACCTTC.

V usage is TRBV7-9 and J usage is TRBJ1-3; D is possibly TRBD1 (6 bases). The CDR3 runs to 14 residues. Trimming left V 5 bases short and J 3 bases short, with 11 bases between. The V gene's germline CDR1 is SEHNR and CDR2 FQNEAQ (reference sequence). The CDR3 sequence: CASSQGGVGNTIYF. In DNA form, the CDR3 reads TGTGCCAGCAGCCAAGGGGGAGTTGGAAACACCATATATTTT.

This clonotype has ten or more counts. The genes are TRBV7-2 and TRBJ1-2; tentatively, D is TRBD1 (5 bases). This CDR3 spans 15 amino acids. V shed 4 bases and J shed 0 bases, with 12 bases lying between them. Looked up from germline, CDR1 is SGHTA and CDR2 is FQGNSA. DNA for the CDR3: TGTGCCAGCAGCTACAGGATTCAAGCTAACTATGGCTACACCTTC. Translated, it gives CASSYRIQANYGYTF.

The chain combines TRBV20-1 with TRBJ1-2; maybe TRBD1 (6 bases). CDR3 length: 12 residues. V lost 0 bases and J lost 8, with 10 bases in between. Germline V CDR1 and CDR2: DFQATT, SNEGSKA (reference sequence). The CDR3 coding sequence is TGCAGTGCTAGAGATCAGGGGTTAGGCTACACCTTC. This gives the protein CSARDQGLGYTF.

There are many counts of this clonotype. The chain links TRBV20-1 to TRBJ2-7; the D gene is possibly TRBD1 (6 bases). The CDR3 runs to 14 residues. V shed 1 base and J shed 3 bases, with 13 bases lying between them. Germline lookup yields CDR1 DFQATT and CDR2 SNEGSKA (reference sequence). The DNA of the CDR3 is TGCAGTGCTAGAGTTTATGCACAGGGCTACGAGCAGTACTTC. It specifies CSARVYAQGYEQYF.

This clonotype was observed a handful of times. The chain carries TRBV12-3 or TRBV12-4 and TRBJ2-2; TRBD1 agrees at 8 bases. The CDR3 is 15 residues long. V shed 6 bases and J 6 bases; nucleotides not matched to a gene: 9. CDR3 loop: CASSHRGVWAGELFF. In DNA form, the CDR3 reads TGTGCCAGCAGCCACAGGGGGGTCTGGGCCGGGGAGCTGTTTTTT.

This clonotype was found many times. V usage is TRBV7-8 and J usage is TRBJ1-1, with 8 bases identical to TRBD1. There are 15 residues in the CDR3. Germline V gives CDR1 SGHVS, CDR2 FQNEAQ. J gave up 8 bases and V 0 bases, and 8 bases lay outside the gene matches. DNA for the CDR3: TGTGCCAGCAGCTTAGCTTTGACAGGGGATACGGAAGCTTTCTTT. Amino acids: CASSLALTGDTEAFF.

V gene TRBV29-1 combines with J gene TRBJ1-4, with 7 positions matching TRBD1. Germline V gives CDR1 SQVTM, CDR2 ANQGSEA. The CDR3 totals 11 residues. V lost 5 bases, J lost 8 bases, and 2 bases stayed unmatched. This CDR3 reads CSVQGGEKLFF. The CDR3 DNA follows: TGCAGCGTTCAGGGGGGCGAAAAACTGTTTTTT. Full variable domain (remainder filled in from reference TRBV29-1 and TRBJ1-4): SAVISQKPSRDICQRGTSLTIQCQVDSQVTMMFWYRQQPGQSLTLIATANQGSEATYESGFVIDKFPISRPNLTFSTLTVSNMSPEDSSIYLCSVQGGEKLFFGSGTQLSVL.

The gene calls are TRBV25-1 and TRBJ2-5; D is possibly TRBD2 (6 bases). CDR3 length: 13 amino acids. Germline V gene data show CDR1 as MGHDK and CDR2 as SYGVNS. CDR3 amino acids: CARDGGYQETQYF. The CDR3 nucleotides are TGTGCTAGAGATGGGGGGTACCAAGAGACCCAGTACTTC. Supplemented by reference TRBV25-1 and TRBJ2-5, the full variable domain reads EADIYQTPRYLVIGTGKKITLECSQTMGHDKMYWYQQDPGMELHLIHYSYGVNSTEKGDLSSESTVSRIRTEHFPLTLESARPSHTSQYLCARDGGYQETQYFGPGTRLLVL.